The entry below describes one TCR beta chain. Its antigen remains unidentified. The CDR3 consists of 14 residues. Trimming shortened V by 3 bases and J by 4 bases, and 9 bases separated the two germline ends. Germline lookup yields CDR1 LNHDA and CDR2 SQIVND (reference sequence). Generated by immunoSEQ multiplex PCR, the TCRdb table keeps only in-frame clones and is missing some. Among fewer than 200,000 clones listed, less than 85% were seen once. The data were taken from a study of cytotoxic CD8 clonotypes in ibrutinib-treated CLL. Turning to the study itself: Each sample contained, on average, 255,043 productive templates and 94,000 or so productive rearrangements. General study findings and limits: Clonality increased with ibrutinib response but returned toward baseline at progression.

Sequencing was performed on PBMCs, taken after 24 months of ibrutinib treatment. The V call is TRBV19, the J call TRBJ2-2; D remains unclear. The sequence derives from a human donor with chronic lymphocytic leukemia. The DNA for the CDR3 is TGTGCCAGTAGTATCGGTCCTCTCACCGGGGAGCTGTTTTTT. It yields the protein CASSIGPLTGELFF.